This T cell receptor beta chain was sequenced during a study of PD-L1 blockade in urothelial cancer listed by TCRdb under 2017. About the investigation overall: Every patient began therapy at some point between 2014 and 2015 and was given atezolizumab 1,200 mg intravenously every 3 weeks. Durable clinical benefit was defined as progression-free survival longer than 6 months, and TCR features were also tested against progression-free and overall survival. About 90% of the roughly 30 patients were males with bladder-origin urothelial cancer, and about 60% of the 29 reported a prior smoking history. The study was an exploratory multi-omic analysis of somatic, immune and clinical correlates of response to PD-L1 blockade with atezolizumab in urothelial cancer. Pretreatment tumor samples and matched peripheral blood, collected serially before and after atezolizumab treatment, underwent TCR sequencing. Blood samples were analyzed 3 weeks after the start of treatment (second dose) and 6 weeks after the start of treatment. In the same patients who had TCR sequencing, pretreatment tumors also underwent whole exome sequencing and RNA sequencing. Durable clinical benefit was achieved by nine patients and was not achieved by 20 patients. Blood samples yielded a median of about 150,000 T cells and roughly 80,000 unique TCRs, with median clonality around 0.083. Patients had an ECOG performance status of 0 or 1 and had received between 0 and 3 prior chemotherapy regimens. Twenty-nine patients had pretreatment blood TCR-seq, some 25 had at least one posttreatment blood collection, and some 25 had tumor TCR-seq.

In the paper's terms, the time point label means: pretreatment peripheral blood. The cohort comprised around 31 patients with locally advanced or metastatic urothelial carcinoma treated at Memorial Sloan Kettering on a trial protocol. Peripheral blood mononuclear cells were collected pretreatment and during treatment, with between 1 and 8 total time points obtained per patient. The Qiagen DNeasy Blood extraction kit was used to purify genomic DNA from total PBMCs and from tumor samples. PBMCs were collected pretreatment and during treatment, and were isolated and stored as previously described. Synthetic TCR analog templates were spiked into each PCR to estimate absolute template abundance from read counts. The immunoSEQ assay used bias-controlled V and J gene primers to amplify TCRbeta CDR3 regions from genomic DNA. Rearranged TCRbeta segments were sequenced at approximately 20X coverage. The original pipeline was this. Sequencing errors were corrected by clustering and CDR3s were annotated against IMGT to assign V, D and J genes. Downstream analyses used only productive TCRbeta rearrangements, leaving out any out-of-frame or stop-codon sequences. Clonality was computed as one minus Shannon entropy normalized by the log of the number of unique productive sequences. Fisher's exact test with Benjamini-Hochberg correction, at a threshold of adjusted p below 0.01, was used to find clones that differed between time points or between blood and tumor. Entries here come from immuneACCESS through TCRdb and include only in-frame sequences with V and J called. Some clones fail to appear in such tables; in the studies checked, an unresolved V gene covers under half of the shortfall, and the cause of the remainder is unknown. The V and J calls and clone size are taken from that table; D and trimming were inferred from the DNA. The sample table contains fewer than 80,000 clones; only one count was recorded for 81% of them. Around 3.2% of the sample lies in the top ten.

Looking up the germline V gene (reference sequence) yields CDR1 SGHNT and CDR2 YYREEE. From cysteine to phenylalanine, the CDR3 is 14 amino acids long. The entry retains the CDR3 DNA only, 42 bases that are in frame from base 1. Cut back by 0 bases and 6 bases, the V and J ends lie 10 bases apart. Points on this clone: Its antigen specificity is not known. No quality values exist for individual bases; no much larger clone is one base distant.

General findings and caveats noted by the study authors: A pretreatment peripheral blood TCR clonality below the median was linked to improved progression-free and overall survival. Greater expansion of tumor-associated TCR clones in peripheral blood 3 weeks after the start of treatment was observed in patients with durable benefit (n of about 22, p = 0.022). Small sample size (n of about 30) and many exploratory analyses mean the results are intended to be hypothesis-generating.

The sample was PBMCs, taken around atezolizumab (anti-PD-L1) treatment. This sequence was found in a man aged 70 or older with urothelial cancer. This sequence uses TRBV5-4 and TRBJ2-4, and possibly TRBD1, on 5 matching bases. The DNA sequence reads TGTGCCAGCAGCTTGGCTGGGCAGGGAAACATTCAGTACTTC. This is translated as CASSLAGQGNIQYF.